A single sample gave rise to the 13 T cell receptor beta chains below, sequenced in a study of graft-versus-host responses after intestinal transplantation. The assay was immunoSEQ multiplex PCR, and TCRdb's table has in-frame clones only and misses some. The data hold about 50,000 clones, with 80% to 95% observed a single time. Antigens of these TCRs are unknown. Source: unstimulated CD4+ T cells sorted from spleen or lymph node cells, taken before transplant. The source of these receptors is a human donor who was the organ donor for an intestinal transplant.

The V and J genes are TRBV6-1 and TRBJ2-7; no clear D gene. V dropped 4 bases and J dropped 3 bases, with 4 bases sitting between them. CDR1 and CDR2 (germline): MNHNS, SASEGT. The CDR3 loop spans 11 amino acids. The DNA of the CDR3 is TGTGCCAGCAGTGCTCTCTACGAGCAGTACTTC. This translates into CASSALYEQYF.

The gene calls are TRBV2 and TRBJ2-1; 9 bases map to TRBD1. The V segment lost 4 bases and the J segment 7 bases; nucleotides outside the gene matches: 5. The germline V gene encodes CDR1 SNHLY and CDR2 FYNNEI. The CDR3 is 14 amino acids. CDR3 nucleotides: TGTGCCAGCAGTGGACAGGGGGTTCGGAATGAGCAGTTCTTC. As protein: CASSGQGVRNEQFF.

The chain uses TRBV4-1 and TRBJ2-6, with D perhaps TRBD1 (6 bases). The V gene's germline CDR1 is MGHRA and CDR2 YSYEKL. Trimming pared 4 bases from V and 4 bases from J, leaving 17 bases between. CDR3 size: 17 residues. This chain's CDR3 is CASSPLGRGSGANVLTF. CDR3 bases: TGCGCCAGCAGCCCACTGGGCAGGGGATCCGGGGCCAACGTCCTGACTTTC.

This sequence joins TRBV21-1 and TRBJ2-1; the D segment call TRBD1 is taken from the table without a DNA check. TRBV21-1 is designated a pseudogene. The CDR3 sequence is 13 residues long. CDR3 coding DNA: TGTGCCAGCAGCAAAGAAGGGGGCACTGAGCAGTTCTTC. This gives the protein CASSKEGGTEQFF.

The V gene is TRBV27, the J gene TRBJ2-2; D ambiguous. The CDR3 loop spans 14 amino acids. V lost 7 bases, J lost 1 base, and 10 bases lay in between. Per the germline V gene, CDR1 is MNHEY and CDR2 is SMNVEV (reference sequence). Written as DNA, the CDR3 is TGTGCCAGCAAGGATGGGCTGAACACCGGGGAGCTGTTTTTT. Protein product: CASKDGLNTGELFF.

This rearrangement joins TRBV21-1 to TRBJ1-5; the table's D call of TRBD1 was not tested on the DNA. TRBV21-1 is termed a pseudogene. The CDR3 is 16 residues long. CDR3 sequence reads: CASSKERTGGNQPQHF. The CDR3 coding sequence is TGTGCCAGCAGCAAAGAACGGACAGGGGGTAATCAGCCCCAGCATTTT.

The chain couples TRBV5-4 to TRBJ2-7, with TRBD1 as a possible D gene (5 bases). From germline, CDR1 is SGHNT and CDR2 YYREEE (reference sequence). V was clipped by 0 bases and J by 2 bases, with 18 bases between them. The CDR3 covers 17 residues. CDR3 sequence: CASSLVQGSNQAYEQYF. In nucleotides, the CDR3 is TGTGCCAGCAGCTTGGTGCAGGGTTCAAACCAAGCCTACGAGCAGTACTTC.

This chain connects TRBV4-3 to TRBJ2-3, with D hard to call. The CDR3 extends over 17 amino acids. Germline values: CDR1 LGHNA, CDR2 YSLEER. V lost 0 bases, J lost 2 bases, and 15 bases lay in between. The CDR3 bases are TGCGCCAGCAGCCAAGATGCAGGAAGTCGATCCACAGATACGCAGTATTTT. This gives the protein CASSQDAGSRSTDTQYF.

The chain combines TRBV6-5 with TRBJ1-2; D is uncertain. Germline loops: CDR1 MNHEY, CDR2 SVGAGI. The germline V and J ends were trimmed by 6 bases and 4 bases, with 9 bases remaining between them. The CDR3 runs to 12 residues. This CDR3 reads CASSPGSYGYTF. CDR3 nucleotide sequence: TGTGCCAGCAGCCCGGGGTCCTATGGCTACACCTTC.

The rearrangement links TRBV4-2 to TRBJ2-2; maybe TRBD2 (5 bases). CDR1 is LGHNA and CDR2 is YNFKEQ in the germline V gene. V gave up 0 bases and J gave up 4 bases, with 9 bases separating them. The CDR3 is 15 residues long. The CDR3 loop reads CASSQDASSTGELFF. CDR3 DNA sequence: TGTGCCAGCAGCCAAGATGCTAGCAGCACCGGGGAGCTGTTTTTT.

The chain joins TRBV6-5 to TRBJ1-2, with TRBD1 as a possible D gene (5 bases). The germline V gene encodes CDR1 MNHEY and CDR2 SVGAGI. The ends were cut back, 2 bases at V and 14 bases at J, with 15 bases in the middle. This CDR3 is built from 12 residues. The DNA for the CDR3 is TGTGCCAGCAGTTACGCGGGGGGACGGAGGACCTTC. This encodes CASSYAGGRRTF.

The chain links TRBV5-1 to TRBJ2-5; D is ambiguous. The V end lost 4 bases, the J end lost 4 bases, and 11 bases lay between the germline ends. Germline CDR1 and CDR2: SGHRS and YFSETQ. This CDR3 has 13 amino acids. The DNA of the CDR3 is TGCGCCAGCAGCACGGCGCCTATAGAGACCCAGTACTTC. Translation gives CASSTAPIETQYF.

The chain couples TRBV30 to TRBJ2-7; TRBD2 matches 12 bases. CDR3 size: 13 residues. Trimming took 7 bases from V and 2 from J; bases not matched to a gene: 3. The germline V gene encodes CDR1 GTSNPN and CDR2 SVGIG (reference sequence). CDR3 sequence: CASTSGSPYEQYF. The CDR3 bases are TGTGCCTCGACTAGCGGGAGTCCCTACGAGCAGTACTTC.